This T cell receptor (beta chain) was sequenced for a study of shared clonotypes between healthy human individuals. Overall study: Each donor contributed plates that comprised three CD4 naive, three CD4 memory, two CD8 naive and one CD8 memory.

Comment on this clone: Its antigen is as yet unknown.

The repertoire was sequenced with immunoSEQ multiplex PCR; TCRdb's copy has only in-frame clones and lacks some. The table lists 550,000 to 800,000 clones, 90% of them singletons, with less than 40% in the top ten. Regarding the study as a whole: Naive CD4 clonotypes were shared across several donors at about 5.2%.

CD45RO+ cells were combined with CCR7-negative CD45RA+ TemRA cells to form CD8 memory. Trimming removed 5 bases at V and 4 bases at J, with 11 bases between. Per germline, CDR1 LNHDA and CDR2 SQIVND (reference sequence). The CDR3 is made up of 14 amino acids. This chain joins TRBV19 and TRBJ2-2; D remains unclear. Sample: memory CD8+ T cells from PBMCs. The subset is: CD45RO+ cells pooled with CCR7-negative TemRA cells. This clonotype was sampled from a man between 18 and 29 years old in good health. Some clones in this sample may be carry-over from other donors' samples. The CDR3 region has the DNA TGTGCCAGTAGTCCCCGACTCCCCACCGGGGAGCTGTTTTTT. It encodes CASSPRLPTGELFF. Filled out from reference TRBV19 and TRBJ2-2, the complete variable domain reads DGGITQSPKYLFRKEGQNVTLSCEQNLNHDAMYWYRQDPGQGLRLIYYSQIVNDFQKGDIAEGYSVSREKKESFPLTVTSAQKNPTAFYLCASSPRLPTGELFFGEGSRLTVL.